This is a list of T cell receptor beta chains from one sample in a study of neurological immune-mediated disorders. From the 5' RACE reads, TCRdb called clonotypes with MiXCR, one entry per CDR3 protein. This sample carries some 95,000 distinct CDR3 sequences, 3.5% to 4% of them seen once, and the ten largest clones take around 5.5%. The source material was PBMCs. The receptors come from a woman in her late teens or twenties with multiple sclerosis. CDR3s include the opening cysteine and the closing phenylalanine or tryptophan. A D gene is named only where the DNA matches it firmly. Rows give clone size only sometimes, using once, few, many, or a class for an expanded clone.

abundance: many
v_gene: TRBV7-9
j_gene: TRBJ1-2
len: 16
d_gene: TRBD1
CDR3aa: CASSLNPGQGDYGYTF
CDR3nt: TGTGCCAGCAGCTTAAACCCGGGACAGGGCGACTATGGCTACACCTTC

abundance: -
v_gene: TRBV27
j_gene: TRBJ1-1
len: 15
d_gene: -
CDR3aa: CASKEPSIQGTEAFF
CDR3nt: TGTGCCAGCAAGGAGCCCTCAATCCAGGGCACTGAAGCTTTCTTT

abundance: many
v_gene: TRBV27
j_gene: TRBJ1-1
len: 15
d_gene: -
CDR3aa: CASIQSRGTNTEAFF
CDR3nt: TGTGCCAGCATTCAGTCCAGGGGAACTAACACTGAAGCTTTCTTT

abundance: many
v_gene: TRBV29-1
j_gene: TRBJ1-3
len: 11
d_gene: -
CDR3aa: CSAEQGNTIYF
CDR3nt: TGCAGCGCCGAACAGGGAAACACCATATATTTT

abundance: many
v_gene: TRBV18
j_gene: TRBJ1-6
len: 15
d_gene: -
CDR3aa: CASSPGTAYNSPLHF
CDR3nt: TGTGCCAGCTCACCAGGCACAGCTTATAATTCACCCCTCCACTTT

abundance: many
v_gene: TRBV29-1
j_gene: TRBJ2-7
len: 15
d_gene: TRBD2
CDR3aa: CSVAGLKARSYEQYF
CDR3nt: TGCAGCGTTGCGGGACTAAAAGCGCGATCCTACGAGCAGTACTTC

abundance: many
v_gene: TRBV5-1
j_gene: TRBJ1-6
len: 16
d_gene: -
CDR3aa: CASSPTGLGDNSPLHF
CDR3nt: TGCGCCAGCAGCCCGACGGGACTAGGGGATAATTCACCCCTCCACTTT

abundance: many
v_gene: TRBV15
j_gene: TRBJ1-2
len: 15
d_gene: -
CDR3aa: CATSRDPGLNYGYTF
CDR3nt: TGTGCCACCAGCAGAGATCCGGGTCTAAACTATGGCTACACCTTC

abundance: many
v_gene: TRBV7-9
j_gene: TRBJ2-1
len: 15
d_gene: -
CDR3aa: CASSHYGTGINEQFF
CDR3nt: TGTGCCAGCAGCCACTACGGGACGGGAATCAATGAGCAGTTCTTC

abundance: many
v_gene: TRBV12-3/TRBV12-4
j_gene: TRBJ2-2
len: 14
d_gene: TRBD1
CDR3aa: CAIQGQSNTGELFF
CDR3nt: TGTGCCATTCAGGGACAGTCCAACACCGGGGAGCTGTTTTTT

abundance: many
v_gene: TRBV20-1
j_gene: TRBJ2-7
len: 14
d_gene: -
CDR3aa: CSASPQGSIYEQYF
CDR3nt: TGCAGTGCTTCCCCCCAGGGTTCTATCTACGAGCAGTACTTC